Included here is one T cell receptor (beta chain) sequence, with context. Its cognate antigen is unknown. This specimen belongs to a study of CD8 T cells in ankylosing spondylitis. Study observations and caveats: Blood of patients with ankylosing spondylitis appeared to be characterized by a TCR beta motif of eight highly homologous variants. From matched ankylosing spondylitis synovial fluid, disease-linked clones were reportedly recovered at significantly enriched levels. Existing reports had already noted some motif variants in reactive arthritis synovial fluid and blood.

TCR beta libraries were made by quantitative 5'-RACE with molecular barcodes. A single record per CDR3 protein comes from TCRdb applying MiXCR to the 5' RACE reads. The sample yields roughly 700,000 distinct CDR3 sequences, roughly 19% seen once. Sequenced material: blood, either unsorted or a sorted T cell fraction (not recorded which). The sequence was obtained from a male donor with ankylosing spondylitis.

The CDR3 DNA reads as TGTGCCAGCAGTTTCGGCTCCCCCCAAGAGACCCAGTACTTC. Protein: CASSFGSPQETQYF. The chain recombines TRBV12-3 or TRBV12-4 with TRBJ2-5; no definite D call. The CDR3 is made up of 14 amino acids. Trimming removed 3 bases at V and 1 base at J, with 9 bases between.